This record concerns one T cell receptor beta chain sequence. Its matching antigen is unknown. This sample was included in a study of shared clonotypes between healthy human individuals. Study results and caveats: In general, naive subsets displayed greater estimated richness than memory subsets did.

This CDR3 is 15 amino acids long. Per germline, CDR1 SGHRS and CDR2 YFSETQ. Between the trimmed V and J ends, which lost 4 bases and 2 bases, there was a span of 13 bases. Donors comprised only Caucasian adults living in Nashville, Tennessee. In the study's own analysis: Filtering of immunoSEQ junctional sequences could not match full-length read filtering. TCRdb's copy holds only in-frame clones and misses some; the assay was immunoSEQ multiplex PCR. V and J calls and clone size follow that table, whereas D and trimming were derived from the DNA. This sample has about 1.5 million clones, with around 98% found just once.

The chain uses TRBV5-1 and TRBJ1-3; the D is unclear. The source material was naive CD4+ T cells sorted from blood. The subset was: CD45RA+ positively selected. This receptor was obtained from a man younger than 40 in good health. CDR3 nucleotides: TGCGCCAGCAGCGACGACCCGGTCCCTGGAAACACCATATATTTT. Its protein product is CASSDDPVPGNTIYF.